This T cell receptor beta chain was sequenced during a study of blood T cell repertoires in COVID-19. Study members were between about 18 and 100 years old and lived in approximately 25 US regions. Clinical history as reported by participants underpinned cohort assignment. Exposed enrollees encountered a COVID-19 case at some point within 2 weeks before study entry. Germline V gene lookup returns CDR1 SQVTM and CDR2 ANQGSEA. CDR3 length equals 15 residues. Germline trimming cut 4 bases from V and 4 bases from J; bases unmatched to any gene: 9. TCRdb keeps only in-frame clones here, not all; method: immunoSEQ multiplex PCR. The sample yields roughly 200,000 clones, around 83% seen once.

The sequence came from a woman aged 25 to 39 who had been exposed to COVID-19. Sequencing was performed on PBMCs or T cells enriched from blood (not recorded which). The chain recombines TRBV29-1 with TRBJ1-5; 8 positions match TRBD1. The CDR3 here is CSVAQGVIGNQPQHF. CDR3 DNA sequence: TGCAGCGTTGCACAGGGGGTGATAGGGAATCAGCCCCAGCATTTT. The variable domain in full, with the rest retrieved from reference TRBV29-1 and TRBJ1-5, is SAVISQKPSRDICQRGTSLTIQCQVDSQVTMMFWYRQQPGQSLTLIATANQGSEATYESGFVIDKFPISRPNLTFSTLTVSNMSPEDSSIYLCSVAQGVIGNQPQHFGDGTRLSIL.